The 6 T cell receptor beta chains below all came from one sample that was sequenced in a study of regulatory T cells in long-lasting Graves disease. Building the TCR beta libraries relied on iRepertoire HTBI primers, and CDR3 regions underwent Arm-PCR. TCRdb passed the multiplex PCR reads through MiXCR, listing each CDR3 protein once. The repertoire holds fewer than 400,000 distinct CDR3 sequences, with about 20% as singletons. Indicated time point: persistent/refractory GD, antithyroid drugs over 5 years with positive TRAb. The authors made the TCR library using RNA they extracted from PBMCs. The material was peripheral blood mononuclear cells (PBMCs), obtained when the disease was refractory, from a patient treated with antithyroid drugs. The source of these receptors is a female donor with Graves disease.

The chain joins TRBV7-8 to TRBJ1-4, with 8 positions matching TRBD1. The CDR3 is made up of 14 amino acids. Germline V gene data show CDR1 as SGHVS and CDR2 as FQNEAQ. V gave up 3 bases and J gave up 10 bases; unmatched junction bases: 7. CDR3 nucleotides: TGTGCCAGCAGCTTCGGCAGGGGGCGGGGAAAACTGTTTTTT. Residues: CASSFGRGRGKLFF.

This clonotype was counted at least ten times. The rearrangement uses TRBV20-1 and TRBJ2-7; no firm D call. The CDR3 has 10 residues. CDR1 and CDR2 (germline): DFQATT, SNEGSKA (reference sequence). Trimming stripped 3 bases from V and 5 bases from J, with 5 bases between. DNA for the CDR3: TGCAGTGCTAGTCTGAACGAGCAGTACTTC. Its protein is CSASLNEQYF.

The rearrangement links TRBV19 to TRBJ2-2; TRBD1 is a possible D gene (6 bases). The germline gives CDR1 LNHDA, CDR2 SQIVND (reference sequence). This CDR3 is built from 14 residues. V dropped 6 bases and J dropped 6 bases, with 14 bases sitting between them. The CDR3 bases are TGTGCCAGTAGGCCAGGGGTGTACGCCGGGGAGCTGTTTTTT. It codes for CASRPGVYAGELFF.

The rearrangement links TRBV12-3 or TRBV12-4 to TRBJ1-5; 9 bases align to TRBD1. The junction had 8 bases not matched to a gene; V was cut back by 3 bases and J by 11 bases. This CDR3 is 14 amino acids long. The CDR3 loop reads CASSFRTGDHAQHF. In DNA form, the CDR3 reads TGTGCCAGCAGTTTTAGGACAGGGGATCATGCCCAGCATTTT.

The chain joins TRBV4-1 to TRBJ2-7; the D is unclear. This CDR3 has 11 residues. The germline CDR1 and CDR2 sequences are MGHRA and YSYEKL. Trimming took 6 bases from V and 6 from J, leaving 9 bases between them. Here the CDR3 DNA reads TGCGCCAGCAGAGGGCGTATCGAGCAGTACTTC. Translated, it gives CASRGRIEQYF.

This clonotype was observed many times. This rearrangement joins TRBV6-5 to TRBJ1-5; D unclear. The length of the CDR3 is 14 residues. V lost 2 bases to trimming and J lost 0 bases, with 5 bases between them. Germline CDR1 reads MNHEY; CDR2 reads SVGAGI. The DNA of the CDR3 is TGTGCCAGCAGTTACAGCAATAGCAATCAGCCCCAGCATTTT. It translates to CASSYSNSNQPQHF.